Each of the 22 T cell receptor beta chains below was sequenced from the same sample in a study of cytomegalovirus exposure and HLA in healthy donors (dated by TCRdb to 2016 to 2017). The method was the immunoSEQ multiplex PCR assay. A mixture of 60 forward primers for TCR Vbeta segments and 13 reverse primers for TCR Jbeta segments was used in the multiplex PCR. The source is immuneACCESS, and TCRdb retained only in-frame sequences with V and J called. Part of the clones is not carried over; for the studies checked, unresolved V genes explain less than half of this, and the remainder is unexplained. The sample table gives about 64,000 clones. The ten top clones hold about 3.6% of the sample. Source material: PBMCs. Source of these receptors: a woman between 18 and 29 years old in good health and CMV-seronegative.

The chain is built from TRBV5-6 and TRBJ1-2; 9 bases agree with TRBD1. J gave up 5 bases and V 7 bases, and 9 bases lay outside the gene matches. Germline V CDR1 and CDR2: SGHDT, YYEEEE. CDR3 length: 14 residues. In nucleotides, the CDR3 is TGTGCCAGCGGCTCGACAGGGGGTAGTTATGGCTACACCTTC. Its protein is CASGSTGGSYGYTF.

The rearrangement joins TRBV30 to TRBJ1-2; 12 bases are shared with TRBD1. Trimming cost V 3 bases and J 8 bases; bases outside gene matches: 22. Germline CDR1 reads GTSNPN; CDR2 reads SVGIG (reference sequence). The CDR3 has 19 residues. In DNA, the CDR3 is TGTGCCTGGAGGGCTACCCAGGGACAGGGGGCTAAACCTGCCCTGGGCTACACCTTC. This translates into CAWRATQGQGAKPALGYTF.

The genes are TRBV4-1 and TRBJ1-5, with D possibly TRBD1 on 5 matching bases. The V and J ends lost 4 bases and 3 bases respectively, with 22 bases between them. Germline loops: CDR1 MGHRA, CDR2 YSYEKL. The CDR3 totals 18 residues. CDR3 nucleotide sequence: TGCGCCAGCAGCCCCTCCCTTCTTCAGCGGGGGATCAATCAGCCCCAGCATTTT. Amino acid sequence: CASSPSLLQRGINQPQHF.

The chain recombines TRBV4-1 with TRBJ1-2; the match to TRBD1 covers 7 bases. This CDR3 is built from 15 residues. The germline gives CDR1 MGHRA, CDR2 YSYEKL. V lost 2 bases, J lost 2 bases, and 5 bases stayed unmatched. The CDR3 region has the DNA TGCGCCAGCAGCCAAAAGACAGGGTCCAACTATGGCTACACCTTC. It specifies CASSQKTGSNYGYTF.

The J gene is TRBJ2-4, the V gene TRBV4-2; D unresolved. V lost 4 bases and J 1 base, leaving 11 bases between the germline ends. The CDR3 extends over 15 amino acids. The germline V gene has CDR1 LGHNA and CDR2 YNFKEQ. DNA of the CDR3: TGTGCCAGCAGCCTTAACTCCCCTGCCAAAAACATTCAGTACTTC. Residues: CASSLNSPAKNIQYF.

This rearrangement joins TRBV4-1 to TRBJ2-1; tentative D call: TRBD2 (5 bases). The V gene's germline CDR1 is MGHRA and CDR2 YSYEKL. The CDR3 sequence is 17 residues long. The V end was cut by 4 bases, the J end by 5 bases, with 21 bases between. In DNA form, the CDR3 reads TGCGCCAGCAGCCCTGGCGGCGGGCAGATCTACGACAATGAGCAGTTCTTC. Encoded protein: CASSPGGGQIYDNEQFF.

J is TRBJ1-2 and V is TRBV10-3; 12 nucleotides align to TRBD1. The germline gives CDR1 ENHRY, CDR2 SYGVKD. CDR3 length: 17 residues. J was trimmed by 8 bases and V by 6 bases; bases with no gene match: 16. CDR3 nucleotides: TGTGCCATCAGCGGAGCCCAATCCCGGGACAGGGGGCACGGCTACACCTTC. Protein product: CAISGAQSRDRGHGYTF.

The chain links TRBV18 to TRBJ2-1; 10 nucleotides agree with TRBD1. The CDR3 loop spans 15 amino acids. With V trimmed by 1 base and J by 3 bases, 0 bases remained unmatched. Germline lookup yields CDR1 KGHSH and CDR2 LQKENI. CDR3 protein: CASSPRDRGYNEQFF. In nucleotides, the CDR3 is TGTGCCAGCTCACCACGGGACAGGGGCTACAATGAGCAGTTCTTC. Complete variable domain (other parts from reference TRBV18 and TRBJ2-1): NAGVMQNPRHLVRRRGQEARLRCSPMKGHSHVYWYRQLPEEGLKFMVYLQKENIIDESGMPKERFSAEFPKEGPSILRIQQVVRGDSAAYFCASSPRDRGYNEQFFGPGTRLTVL.

V is TRBV13 and J is TRBJ1-1; D is ambiguous. V lost 4 bases, J lost 1 base, and 10 bases lay in between. The germline gives CDR1 PRHDT, CDR2 FYEKMQ (reference sequence). CDR3 length equals 14 residues. In DNA, the CDR3 is TGTGCCAGCAGCTCTAGATCGGGGAACACTGAAGCTTTCTTT. Its translation: CASSSRSGNTEAFF.

The V and J genes are TRBV28 and TRBJ2-2; D not resolved. This CDR3 contains 14 residues. Trimming removed 2 bases from V and 5 bases from J, with 9 bases in between. Looked up from germline, CDR1 is MDHEN and CDR2 is SYDVKM. The CDR3 is CASSLNAMTGELFF. CDR3 bases: TGTGCCAGCAGTTTAAACGCGATGACCGGGGAGCTGTTTTTT.

The rearrangement links TRBV7-9 to TRBJ1-2; 10 bases are a match to TRBD1. The junction had 5 bases not matched to a gene; V was cut back by 6 bases and J by 4 bases. Germline V CDR1 and CDR2: SEHNR, FQNEAQ (reference sequence). The CDR3 spans 14 residues. In DNA form, the CDR3 reads TGTGCCAGCAGTGACAGGGGGCTCAGCTATGGCTACACCTTC. It yields the protein CASSDRGLSYGYTF.

This chain connects TRBV29-1 to TRBJ1-2; TRBD1 matches at 7 bases. The CDR3 is 16 residues long. The germline V gene encodes CDR1 SQVTM and CDR2 ANQGSEA. Unmatched junction bases numbered 15, after V lost 0 bases and J lost 8 bases. CDR3 loop: CSVEDPRDSPREGYTF. The CDR3 DNA sequence: TGCAGCGTTGAAGATCCGCGGGACAGCCCCAGGGAGGGCTACACCTTC.

The rearrangement joins TRBV13 to TRBJ2-7; 7 nucleotides align to TRBD2. Trimming at V came to 2 bases and at J to 2 bases, leaving 6 bases not matched to a gene. Germline V gene lookup returns CDR1 PRHDT and CDR2 FYEKMQ (reference sequence). The CDR3 has 15 amino acids. CDR3 region: CASSLQAGRTYEQYF. The CDR3 DNA reads TGTGCCAGCAGCTTACAAGCGGGGCGAACCTACGAGCAGTACTTC.

The chain couples TRBV20-1 to TRBJ2-4; perhaps TRBD2 as D (5 bases). The CDR3 runs to 11 residues. Deletions cut 5 bases from V and 7 bases from J, with 9 bases between. The germline V gene has CDR1 DFQATT and CDR2 SNEGSKA (reference sequence). The CDR3 loop reads CSAPRGNIQYF. The CDR3 DNA sequence: TGCAGTGCTCCTCGAGGGAACATTCAGTACTTC.

The V call is TRBV30, the J call TRBJ2-7; possibly TRBD1 for D (6 bases). Looked up from germline, CDR1 is GTSNPN and CDR2 is SVGIG (reference sequence). The V end lost 0 bases, the J end lost 7 bases, and 10 bases lay between the germline ends. The CDR3 loop spans 12 amino acids. The CDR3 region is CAWSVGGTEQYF. The CDR3 DNA sequence: TGTGCCTGGAGTGTAGGGGGAACGGAGCAGTACTTC.

The chain has TRBV6-6 and TRBJ2-7; 7 positions agree with TRBD2. CDR3 length: 13 residues. Germline CDR1 is MNHNY and CDR2 is SVGAGI (reference sequence). The ends lost 5 bases at V and 3 bases at J; junction bases unmatched: 4. CDR3 sequence reads: CASSPGGNYEQYF. The CDR3, as DNA: TGTGCCAGCAGTCCGGGGGGTAACTACGAGCAGTACTTC.

The chain recombines TRBV25-1 with TRBJ1-5; tentative D call: TRBD1 (6 bases). This CDR3 spans 17 amino acids. CDR1 and CDR2 (germline): MGHDK, SYGVNS. Trimming stripped 6 bases from V and 7 bases from J, with 25 bases between. CDR3 sequence: CASSDSRGGARGQPQHF. The CDR3, as DNA: TGTGCCAGCAGCGACTCCCGAGGGGGGGCGCGCGGGCAGCCCCAGCATTTT.

The genes are TRBV5-4 and TRBJ1-1; 11 bases are shared with TRBD1. This CDR3 is 16 amino acids long. The V gene's germline CDR1 is SGHNT and CDR2 YYREEE (reference sequence). V dropped 4 bases and J dropped 7; count of bases not matched to a gene: 12. Written as DNA, the CDR3 is TGTGCCAGCAGCCCCGGGACAGGGGGTCAGGTTATTGAAGCTTTCTTT. Encoded protein: CASSPGTGGQVIEAFF.

The chain employs TRBV29-1 and TRBJ1-5; TRBD1 might be the D (5 bases). The CDR3 runs 13 residues. The germline CDR1 and CDR2 sequences are SQVTM and ANQGSEA. The germline V and J ends were trimmed by 4 bases and 5 bases, with 12 bases remaining between them. The CDR3 is CSVAVSTDQPQHF. The CDR3 nucleotides read TGCAGCGTTGCTGTTTCGACAGATCAGCCCCAGCATTTT.

This chain uses TRBV4-1 with TRBJ2-6, with 7 bases identical to TRBD2. The CDR3 extends over 17 amino acids. Germline lookup yields CDR1 MGHRA and CDR2 YSYEKL. The junction had 6 bases not matched to a gene; V was cut back by 4 bases and J by 0 bases. CDR3 nucleotide sequence: TGCGCCAGCAGCCCGAGCGGGACGAGCTCTGGGGCCAACGTCCTGACTTTC. This gives the protein CASSPSGTSSGANVLTF.

The rearrangement uses TRBV30 and TRBJ1-6; 9 nucleotides align to TRBD1. Germline V CDR1 and CDR2: GTSNPN, SVGIG (reference sequence). Losses at the gene ends were 3 bases for V and 10 bases for J; bases not matched to a gene: 13. The length of the CDR3 is 16 residues. CDR3 coding DNA: TGTGCCTGGAGGGCCGCGGACAGGGGCGATTGGTCACCCCTCCACTTT. This sequence encodes CAWRAADRGDWSPLHF.

The chain uses TRBV5-1 and TRBJ1-2, with D possibly TRBD1 on 6 matching bases. Germline V gives CDR1 SGHRS, CDR2 YFSETQ. V lost 0 bases to trimming and J lost 0 bases, with 15 bases between them. The CDR3 loop spans 17 amino acids. CDR3 sequence (DNA): TGCGCCAGCAGCTTGGGGCAGGGGCGTACTCCTAACTATGGCTACACCTTC. This sequence encodes CASSLGQGRTPNYGYTF. The full variable domain, with the rest looked up from reference TRBV5-1 and TRBJ1-2, is KAGVTQTPRYLIKTRGQQVTLSCSPISGHRSVSWYQQTPGQGLQFLFEYFSETQRNKGNFPGRFSGRQFSNSRSEMNVSTLELGDSALYLCASSLGQGRTPNYGYTFGSGTRLTVV.